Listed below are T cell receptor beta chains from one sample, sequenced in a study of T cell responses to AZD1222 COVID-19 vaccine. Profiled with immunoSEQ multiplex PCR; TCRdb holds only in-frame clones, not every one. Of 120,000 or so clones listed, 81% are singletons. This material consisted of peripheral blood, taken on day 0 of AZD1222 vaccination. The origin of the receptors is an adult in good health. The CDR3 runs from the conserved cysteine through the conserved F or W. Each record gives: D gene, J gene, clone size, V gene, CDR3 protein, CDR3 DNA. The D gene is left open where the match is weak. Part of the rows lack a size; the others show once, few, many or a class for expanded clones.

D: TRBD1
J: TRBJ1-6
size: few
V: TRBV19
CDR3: CASSFDRGTYNSPLHF
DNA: TGTGCCAGTAGTTTCGACAGGGGGACCTATAATTCACCCCTCCACTTT

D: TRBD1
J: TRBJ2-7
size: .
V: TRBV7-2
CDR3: CASSSTGYEQYF
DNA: TGTGCCAGCAGCTCGACAGGGTACGAGCAGTACTTC

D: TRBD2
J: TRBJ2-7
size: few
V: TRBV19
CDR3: CASSKGGLAGDSYEQYF
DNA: TGTGCCAGTAGTAAGGGGGGACTAGCGGGAGATTCCTACGAGCAGTACTTC

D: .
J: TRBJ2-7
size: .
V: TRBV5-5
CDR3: CASSLLVEQIEGYEQYF
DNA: TGTGCCAGCAGCTTGTTAGTGGAACAGATAGAAGGTTACGAGCAGTACTTC

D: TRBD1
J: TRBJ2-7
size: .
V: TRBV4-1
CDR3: CASSQGDRDRDEQYF
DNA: TGCGCCAGCAGCCAAGGGGACAGGGATCGAGACGAGCAGTACTTC

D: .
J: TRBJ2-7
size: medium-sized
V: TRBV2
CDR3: CATTFADSYEQYF
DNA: TGTGCCACCACATTCGCCGACTCCTACGAGCAGTACTTC

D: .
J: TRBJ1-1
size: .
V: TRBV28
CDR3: CASSLRSSTEAFF
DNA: TGTGCCAGCAGTTTAAGGAGCAGCACTGAAGCTTTCTTT

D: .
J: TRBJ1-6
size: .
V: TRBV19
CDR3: CASSGTLAYNSPLHF
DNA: TGTGCCAGTTCCGGGACATTAGCCTATAATTCACCCCTCCACTTT

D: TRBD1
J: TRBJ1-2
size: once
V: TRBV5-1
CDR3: CASSADRVYGYTF
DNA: TGCGCCAGCAGCGCGGACAGGGTCTATGGCTACACCTTC

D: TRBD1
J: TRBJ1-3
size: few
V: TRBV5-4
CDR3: CASSPGTAGNTIYF
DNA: TGTGCCAGCAGCCCAGGGACAGCTGGAAACACCATATATTTT

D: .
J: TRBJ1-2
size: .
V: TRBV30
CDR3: CAWSGPGSVGYTF
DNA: TGTGCCTGGAGCGGCCCAGGGTCGGTCGGCTACACCTTC

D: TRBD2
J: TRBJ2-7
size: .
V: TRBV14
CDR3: CASHPSGSYEQYF
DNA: TGTGCCAGCCACCCTAGCGGCTCCTACGAGCAGTACTTC

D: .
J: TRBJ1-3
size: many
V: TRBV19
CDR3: CASLGGDSGNTIYF
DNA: TGTGCCAGTCTTGGGGGGGACTCTGGAAACACCATATATTTT

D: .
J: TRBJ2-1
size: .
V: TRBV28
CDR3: CASLVSQGRYGEQFF
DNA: TGTGCCAGCTTGGTTTCACAGGGTCGTTACGGTGAGCAGTTCTTC

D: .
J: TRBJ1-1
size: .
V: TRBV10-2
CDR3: CASSAAGSNTEAFF
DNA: TGCGCCAGCAGTGCCGCGGGGTCGAACACTGAAGCTTTCTTT

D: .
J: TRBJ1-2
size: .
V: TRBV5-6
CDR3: CASSLASAGYTF
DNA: TGTGCCAGCAGCTTGGCAAGTGCGGGCTACACCTTC

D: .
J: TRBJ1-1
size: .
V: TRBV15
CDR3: CATSFRGSGGTEAFF
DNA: TGTGCCACCAGCTTCCGTGGATCAGGCGGCACTGAAGCTTTCTTT

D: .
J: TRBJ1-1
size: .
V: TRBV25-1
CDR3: CASSRLNTEAFF
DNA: TGTGCCAGCAGCAGGCTAAACACTGAAGCTTTCTTT

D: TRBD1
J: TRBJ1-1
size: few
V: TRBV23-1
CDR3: CASSQTPGGADTEAFF
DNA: TGCGCCAGCAGTCAAACTCCAGGGGGAGCGGACACTGAAGCTTTCTTT

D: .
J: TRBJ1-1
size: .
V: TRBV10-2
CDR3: CASSIRGPTNTEAFF
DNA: TGCGCCAGCAGTATTAGAGGACCGACGAACACTGAAGCTTTCTTT

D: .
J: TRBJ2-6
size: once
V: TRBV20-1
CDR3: CSASYGANVLTF
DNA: TGCAGTGCAAGTTATGGGGCCAACGTCCTGACTTTC

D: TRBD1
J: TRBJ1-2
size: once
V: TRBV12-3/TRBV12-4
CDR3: CASSFDRQGQVGF
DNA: TGTGCCAGCAGTTTCGATAGACAGGGCCAGGTTGGCTTC

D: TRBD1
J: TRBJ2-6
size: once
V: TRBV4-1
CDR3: CASSQDLGQGSGANVLTF
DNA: TGCGCCAGCAGCCAAGATTTGGGACAGGGATCTGGGGCCAACGTCCTGACTTTC

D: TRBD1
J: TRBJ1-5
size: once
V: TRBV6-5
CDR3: CASSSHRGRAGQPQHF
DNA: TGTGCCAGCAGTTCTCACAGGGGGAGGGCCGGTCAGCCCCAGCATTTT

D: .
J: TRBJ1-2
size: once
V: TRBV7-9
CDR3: CASSPLGGSDYGYTF
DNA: TGTGCCAGCAGCCCGCTAGGGGGTTCTGACTATGGCTACACCTTC

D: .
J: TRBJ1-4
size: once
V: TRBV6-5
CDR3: CASSLSGDEKLFF
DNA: TGTGCCAGCAGTTTGTCAGGAGACGAAAAACTGTTTTTT

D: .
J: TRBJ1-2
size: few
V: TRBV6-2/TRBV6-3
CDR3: CASSAFYGYTF
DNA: TGTGCCAGCAGCGCCTTTTACGGCTACACCTTC

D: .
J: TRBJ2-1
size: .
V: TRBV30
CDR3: CAWSVSSRDEQFF
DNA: TGTGCCTGGAGTGTATCCTCCCGGGATGAGCAGTTCTTC

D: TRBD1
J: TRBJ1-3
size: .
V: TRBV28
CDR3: CASWTGGFGNTIYF
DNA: TGTGCCAGCTGGACAGGGGGTTTTGGAAACACCATATATTTT

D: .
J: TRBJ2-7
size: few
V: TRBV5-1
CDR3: CASSRGEGTDEQYF
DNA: TGCGCCAGCAGCCGGGGTGAGGGGACCGACGAGCAGTACTTC

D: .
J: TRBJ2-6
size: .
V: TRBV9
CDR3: CASLHSGANVLTF
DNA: TGTGCCAGCCTCCACTCTGGGGCCAACGTCCTGACTTTC

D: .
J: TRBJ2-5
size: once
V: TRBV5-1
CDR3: CASSFGGWETQYF
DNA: TGCGCCAGCAGCTTCGGGGGTTGGGAGACCCAGTACTTC

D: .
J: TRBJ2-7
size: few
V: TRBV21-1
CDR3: CASSKEPDAPYEQYF
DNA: TGTGCCAGCAGCAAAGAGCCTGATGCCCCCTACGAGCAGTACTTC

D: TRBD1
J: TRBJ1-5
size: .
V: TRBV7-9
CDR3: CASSLGTGAGGNQPQHF
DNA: TGTGCCAGCAGCTTGGGGACAGGGGCAGGTGGCAATCAGCCCCAGCATTTT

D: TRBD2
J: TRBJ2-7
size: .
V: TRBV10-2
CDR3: CASSDPWASGGYSYEQYF
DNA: TGCGCCAGCAGTGACCCATGGGCTAGCGGGGGCTACTCCTACGAGCAGTACTTC

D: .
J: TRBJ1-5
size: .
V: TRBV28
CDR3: CASSPLVRRPQHF
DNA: TGTGCCAGCAGTCCCCTGGTTCGTAGGCCCCAGCATTTT